This T cell receptor beta chain originates from a study of beta chain features in type 1 diabetes. Overall study findings and caveats: Any HLA effect on TCRB rearrangement was left unresolved by small sub-analyses.

Germline values: CDR1 SGHVS, CDR2 FQNEAQ. The V gene lost 3 bases and the J gene lost 2 bases, with 15 bases spanning the gap. The CDR3 is 16 amino acids. About this clone itself: Its antigen is currently unknown.

The investigators reverse transcribed all of the isolated RNA, so they sequenced expressed TCRB transcripts. Only in-frame clones appear in the TCRdb table, and some are missing; sequencing was by immunoSEQ multiplex PCR. Among about 900,000 clones listed, 15% to 20% were seen once. This TCR was sampled from a woman aged 18-29 years in good health. Sequenced input: naive CD4+ T cells from blood. This chain joins TRBV7-8 and TRBJ2-3, with D tentatively TRBD2 (6 bases). CDR3 sequence: CASSLELGGVTDTQYF. The CDR3 bases are TGTGCCAGCAGCTTGGAACTAGGAGGGGTCACAGATACGCAGTATTTT.